This section outlines one T cell receptor (beta chain) sequence together with its context. The specificity of this receptor is unknown. No clone much larger than this one lies a single base away; base qualities are absent. These data come from a study of cytomegalovirus exposure and HLA in healthy donors (dated by TCRdb to 2016 to 2017). Notes on the research overall: An earlier analysis of roughly 610 of the donors reported 276 Gb of sequence data and 117 million unique TCR beta sequences obtained from roughly 180 million T cells. To study patterns of TCR occurrence, a later analysis re-analyzed previously published TCR beta repertoires from 500 to 850 donors and added high-resolution HLA genotyping. An early release covering roughly 580 HLA-typed donors comprised roughly 300 gigabases of sequencing data and roughly 85 million unique TCR sequences. In a later genetic analysis, genome-wide SNP genotypes for about 65% of the 666 donors were used, and that subset was treated as a discovery cohort. Of the approximately 400 genotyped donors, 65% to 90% fell in the genetic ancestry cluster associated with self-reported Caucasian donors. Every discovery cohort repertoire had been produced on one sequencing platform. On average, around 230,000 unique TCR beta nucleotide sequences were sequenced per donor among 398 genotyped donors of the cohort, with roughly 18% of those sequences being non-productive. Several DR-DQ haplotypes were handled as single units for association and clustering because linkage in the cohort was strong. The study used immunosequencing to profile the T cell repertoires of around 600 subjects and linked those repertoires to cytomegalovirus serostatus. The number of donors typed differed by locus, with 629-630 for A, B, C, DRB1 and DQB1, roughly 520 for DQA1, about 610 for DPA1, and around 430 for DPB1. The study aimed to test whether signatures of past pathogen exposure could be identified by cataloging public T cell receptors. To decide whether each TCR beta V gene segment behaved as functional or pseudogenic, an earlier analysis of some 570 of the donors relied on high-throughput TCR beta sequencing. HLA typing included class I and class II loci at four-digit resolution. Alongside the repertoire data, information on donor age, sex, ethnicity and CMV serostatus was compiled. The study combined high-throughput TCR immunosequencing, statistical association of individual TCRs with disease status, and machine learning to predict cytomegalovirus infection status. Besides the first cohort of roughly 700 subjects, a separate validation cohort made up of over a hundred different subjects was used. In the later analysis, no new phenotypic data were used to find candidate immune exposures; instead, reliance was placed on TCR beta sequences and their occurrence across donors. What the authors observed across the whole study: An association between a missense DCLRE1C variant and V-gene and J-gene trimming of TCR beta chains was found in a later genetic analysis and replicated in an independent cohort. Linkage disequilibrium might explain the correlated functional status among segregating V segments, but an unknown experimental factor could not be ruled out. For the cohort, immune exposure information was limited to CMV serostatus. When HLA alleles, especially DR and DQ, strongly co-occurred, TCR associations were difficult to assign to individual alleles. In an earlier analysis of about 600 of the donors, most TCR beta V segments appeared in productive rearrangements about 87% or about 30% of the time, broadly matching IMGT annotations. Most TCR sequences were seen in very few donors, while some public TCRs were found in many individuals. In both the original and validation cohorts, the classifier was reported to diagnose cytomegalovirus status with high specificity and sensitivity. In a later genetic analysis, fewer N-insertions in productive TCRs were reported among donors in an Asian-associated ancestry cluster than the roughly 640-donor mean. A few of the identified cytomegalovirus-associated TCR beta chains were confirmed in vitro to be specific for cytomegalovirus antigens. Because counts were too low, about 18 rarely observed V segments, including chromosome 9 orphons, were excluded from the earlier analysis of roughly 580 of the donors. Because some donors lacked HLA typing at each locus, the association tests relied only on the typed subset. In a later analysis, several top co-occurrence clusters were reported to appear linked to parvovirus B19, influenza, CMV and Epstein-Barr virus. In this cohort, only TCR beta chains were sequenced, and detectable features were limited by the absence of alpha or paired-chain data. A cluster of highly shared sequence variants was judged likely to be a technical artifact of the sequencing pipeline. According to the authors, the approach could potentially be generalized to other disease states and immunological phenotypes. At a false discovery rate of 0.05, a later analysis linked 15,000 to 20,000 TCR beta sequences to specific HLA alleles. Most CMV-associated TCR beta chains appeared to be HLA-restricted in a later analysis, and the HLA associations seemed to be driven largely by CMV exposure. Sequencing depth was assumed to be roughly uniform across donors in the presence/absence analyses, though that assumption may not hold. A further reported finding was that TCR beta sequences accurately predicted the HLA-A and HLA-B alleles for most subjects in the first cohort. In a later analysis, the rate of TCR association differed among HLA loci, with DRB1 alleles having the most associated TCRs and HLA-C alleles having the fewest. In a later analysis, HLA-associated TCR beta chains showed more clonal expansion and lower generation probabilities than non-associated chains that were equally common. The study gave a list of 150 to 200 TCR beta chains associated with cytomegalovirus.

The method was the immunoSEQ multiplex PCR assay. For the multiplex PCR, a mixture combining 60 forward primers for TCR Vbeta segments and 13 reverse primers for TCR Jbeta segments was used. A multiplex PCR assay on genomic DNA amplified the CDR3 region of rearranged TCR beta genes. Amplified TCR beta libraries were sequenced as 87-base-pair reads on the Illumina HiSeq System. From the authors' description of their analysis: In a later analysis, tens of millions of unique TCR beta chains were counted across the roughly 670 repertoires, and roughly 11 million of these chains were shared by at least two donors. A nearest-neighbor algorithm error-corrected the raw reads and collapsed the reads into unique sequences, merging closely related sequences to remove PCR and sequencing errors. V, D and J gene segments were assigned by aligning CDR3 sequences to IMGT reference sequences. For a sequence to be retained, a match of at least six nucleotides to both a V gene segment and a J gene segment was required. Rearrangements were called productive when the CDR3 lacked stop codons and stayed in frame with V and J; all others were non-productive. Following IMGT convention, CDR3 was defined as the stretch from the second conserved V-encoded cysteine to the conserved J-encoded phenylalanine. In an earlier analysis of 550 to 650 of the donors, sequences lacking an unambiguous match to a single V gene segment were excluded. An earlier analysis of 500 to 600 of the donors classified V segments as functional when productive rearrangements were above 56.7% and as segregating when the standard deviation between donors was above 5%. A statistical classification framework was built for diagnosing cytomegalovirus status from the catalog of TCR beta chain sequences. In a later analysis, TCR nucleotide sequences were compared against IMGT/GENE-DB human TR gene sequences so that V and J genes could be assigned. The TCRdist pipeline was used in a later analysis to assign CDR3 sequences and most-parsimonious VDJ recombination scenarios. In a later analysis, each TCR beta chain was defined by its CDR3 amino acid sequence together with its V-gene family, and reads without a unique V-gene family were excluded. A later analysis removed roughly 590 highly shared, low-generation-probability nucleotide sequences to deal with suspected cross-contamination and a sequencing artifact. A later analysis calculated a clonal expansion index for each public chain from normalized within-repertoire ranks of inferred template counts. In a later analysis, generation probabilities were computed with a VDJ recombination model fitted to out-of-frame rearrangements, and the resulting probabilities were checked against IGoR. In a later analysis, TCR-TCR, TCR-HLA and TCR-CMV co-occurrence was scored with hypergeometric tests, and a repertoire-size bias correction was applied to TCR pairs. False discovery rates were estimated in a later analysis by permuting HLA or CMV assignments 20 times. A later analysis grouped co-occurring TCRs with DBSCAN, adding TCRdist sequence similarity when clustering within HLA-allele-positive subsets. Repertoires with fewer than 30,000 or more than 120,000 public chains, plus five repertoires with anomalous nucleotide sharing, were excluded from co-occurrence clustering. TCRdb carries this immuneACCESS record with in-frame sequences only. Its versions omit some clonotypes, under half of them owing to an unresolved V gene in the studies checked, with the rest unexplained. For V, J and clone size, that table is used; D and trimming come from the DNA. The sample has approximately 110,000 clones on record, over 60% of them singletons. Approximately 3.7% of the sample is held by the ten biggest clonotypes.

The cohort comprised some 680 healthy bone marrow donors. At the time of sampling, all cohort members were nominally healthy, though unrecorded immune exposures were likely present. Of the approximately 700 cohort members, fewer than 300 had positive CMV serostatus and 350 to 450 had negative CMV serostatus, and CMV serostatus was not recorded for the donor. A peripheral blood sample was collected from each donor, and TCR beta sequencing was performed on peripheral blood mononuclear cells. Genomic DNA extraction from the blood cell samples was performed with the Qiagen DNeasy Blood Extraction Kit. Sequencing used PBMCs. The sequence was collected from a human donor in good health.

The CDR3 region has the sequence CASSQFGTDRERDYLGPGTEAFF. DNA sequence: TGTGCCAGCAGCCAATTCGGGACAGACCGAGAAAGAGACTATTTGGGTCCGGGGACTGAAGCTTTCTTT. The chain joins TRBV4-2 to TRBJ1-1; TRBD1 fits 7 bases in the junction. The junction shows trimming of 2 bases on V and 5 bases on J, and the gene matches do not reach 32 bases of it. The germline V gene supplies CDR1 LGHNA and CDR2 YNFKEQ. From its cysteine to its phenylalanine, the CDR3 spans 23 amino acids. The only DNA kept is the CDR3, 69 bases in frame from the first base.